This T cell receptor (beta chain) originates from a study of regulatory T cells in long-lasting Graves disease. Construction of the TCR beta libraries employed iRepertoire HTBI primers in conjunction with Arm-PCR of CDR3 regions. Each CDR3 protein is one row after TCRdb ran MiXCR on the multiplex PCR reads. Among 310,000 or so distinct CDR3 sequences listed, roughly 21% were seen once. Time point in this sample: persistent/refractory GD, antithyroid drugs over 5 years with positive TRAb. There was RNA extracted from PBMCs, and the TCR library was made from it. The TCR was taken from a female donor with Graves disease. Sequences were derived from peripheral blood mononuclear cells (PBMCs), sampled when the disease was refractory, from a patient treated with antithyroid drugs.

The CDR3 DNA is TGTGCCAGCAGTATTTCCAGGGGGAGGGCTGGGGCCAACGTCCTGACTTTC. Encoded protein: CASSISRGRAGANVLTF. The chain is built from TRBV12-3 or TRBV12-4 and TRBJ2-6; the D gene could be TRBD1 or TRBD2 (7 bases each). The CDR3 is 17 residues long. The V end lost 5 bases, the J end lost 2 bases, and 16 bases lay between the germline ends.